The clone carrying this TCR beta chain was detected a few times. Its antigen is unidentified. Then a second PCR, running about 7 to 11 cycles, was carried out with a sample-barcoded 5' primer and a J-beta primer mix. The template-switch adaptor was a 5' adaptor with 12 random nucleotides. It tagged each cDNA molecule. TCRdb reprocessed the 5' RACE reads via MiXCR and lists one record per CDR3 protein. This sample has approximately 1,700,000 distinct CDR3 sequences, with about 39% found just once. This sample is drawn from a study of blood T cells in healthy people across ages. Whole-study findings and limits: Roughly linearly, TCR beta diversity per million T cells fell as age increased.

Trimming pared 7 bases from V and 7 bases from J, leaving 16 bases between. There are 14 residues in the CDR3. From germline, CDR1 is LNHDA and CDR2 SQIVND (reference sequence). The sequenced sample consisted of blood. The TCR sequence derives from a human donor in good health. The V and J genes are TRBV19 and TRBJ1-4; weak D call: TRBD1 (5 bases). The CDR3 protein is CASKKSGHGEKLFF. The DNA of the CDR3 is TGTGCCAGTAAGAAGTCGGGGCATGGTGAAAAACTGTTTTTT.